One sample yielded the 3 T cell receptor beta chains listed below, sequenced in a study of T cell changes during pregnancy in multiple sclerosis. Clones were read by immunoSEQ multiplex PCR, and TCRdb kept only the in-frame ones, dropping some. The sample holds about 86,000 clones, under 95% seen once. The starting material was peripheral blood, obtained in the first trimester of pregnancy. All receptors derive from a female donor in good health, enrolled as a control in a pregnancy study.

The chain is built from TRBV6-1 and TRBJ1-1, with a tentative D call TRBD1 (5 bases). CDR3 size: 13 residues. CDR1 and CDR2 (germline): MNHNS, SASEGT. Trimming left V 7 bases short and J 6 bases short, with 15 bases between. The DNA for the CDR3 is TGTGCCAGCACGGTCAGGGAAGGATCTGAAGCTTTCTTT. Its protein product is CASTVREGSEAFF.

CDR3 sequence (DNA): TGTGCCAGCAGCCTTGGAGGCTCCATTAATGAGCAGTTCTTC. Translation gives CASSLGGSINEQFF. The V gene is TRBV4-2, the J gene TRBJ2-1, with D perhaps TRBD2 (5 bases). The germline V gene encodes CDR1 LGHNA and CDR2 YNFKEQ. V was shortened by 4 bases and J by 7 bases, with 14 bases between the two germline ends. This CDR3 is 14 amino acids long.

The J gene is TRBJ2-7, the V gene TRBV7-2; maybe TRBD2 (7 bases). V was cut by 1 base and J by 7 bases, with 14 bases left in between. Germline V gene lookup returns CDR1 SGHTA and CDR2 FQGNSA. The length of the CDR3 is 14 residues. DNA of the CDR3: TGTGCCAGCAGCTTAGATGGCGGGGGCACAGAGCAGTACTTC. This translates into CASSLDGGGTEQYF. The entire variable domain, with the rest obtained from reference TRBV7-2 and TRBJ2-7, is as follows: GAGVSQSPSNKVTEKGKDVELRCDPISGHTALYWYRQSLGQGLEFLIYFQGNSAPDKSGLPSDRFSAERTGGSVSTLTIQRTQQEDSAVYLCASSLDGGGTEQYFGPGTRLTVT.